One and the same sample provided the 10 T cell receptor beta chains below, sequenced in a study of T cells in Graves' hyperthyroidism and ophthalmopathy. RNA transcripts yielded amplified TCR beta CDR3 regions. When the TCR CDR3 underwent first-round RT-PCR, the HTBI primer set was used. TCRdb re-called the multiplex PCR reads through MiXCR, storing one row per CDR3 protein. The sample includes around 480,000 distinct CDR3 sequences, 14% of them seen just once. Sample: blood. Receptor source: a woman in her late teens or twenties with Graves' hyperthyroidism.

Many counts were recorded for this clonotype. V is TRBV29-1 and J is TRBJ2-7; TRBD2 agrees at 7 bases. The CDR3 extends over 12 amino acids. V shed 6 bases, J shed 9 bases, and the junction held 11 bases outside the gene matches. The V gene's germline CDR1 is SQVTM and CDR2 ANQGSEA. The CDR3 loop is CSVKASGDRQYF. The DNA of the CDR3 is TGCAGCGTCAAGGCTAGCGGCGACAGGCAGTACTTC.

This clonotype was observed many times. The CDR3 loop is CASSEGGGMGANIQYF. The CDR3, as DNA: TGTGCCAGCAGTGAAGGGGGAGGGATGGGAGCAAACATTCAGTACTTC. J is TRBJ2-4 and V is TRBV2; TRBD2 matches at 7 bases. The junction had 9 bases not matched to a gene; V was cut back by 1 base and J by 6 bases. The germline V gene encodes CDR1 SNHLY and CDR2 FYNNEI. This CDR3 has 16 amino acids.

In its sample, this clonotype was seen many times. This chain connects TRBV18 to TRBJ1-4, with D unresolved. V lost 3 bases and J 4 bases, leaving 15 bases between the germline ends. Germline assignment: CDR1 KGHSH and CDR2 LQKENI. The CDR3 length is 16 residues. As DNA, the CDR3 is TGTGCCAGCTCACCCCTATCGGGAGAAATTAATGAAAAACTGTTTTTT. This codes for CASSPLSGEINEKLFF. The entire variable domain, with the rest obtained from reference TRBV18 and TRBJ1-4, is as follows: NAGVMQNPRHLVRRRGQEARLRCSPMKGHSHVYWYRQLPEEGLKFMVYLQKENIIDESGMPKERFSAEFPKEGPSILRIQQVVRGDSAAYFCASSPLSGEINEKLFFGSGTQLSVL.

Many counts were recorded for this clonotype. The chain joins TRBV24-1 to TRBJ2-1; no firm D call. The germline gives CDR1 KGHDR, CDR2 SFDVKD. Trimming shortened V by 7 bases and J by 6 bases, and 3 bases separated the two germline ends. The CDR3 has 10 residues. Here the CDR3 reads CATRPNEQFF. The DNA for the CDR3 is TGTGCCACCAGACCCAATGAGCAGTTCTTC.

This clonotype has ten or more counts. The chain joins TRBV6-2 or TRBV6-3 to TRBJ2-5, with D tentatively TRBD2 (6 bases). V lost 2 bases and J 5 bases, leaving 9 bases between the germline ends. The CDR3 is 13 residues long. Germline V gives CDR1 MNHEY, CDR2 SVGEGT. CDR3 DNA sequence: TGTGCCAGCAGTTACGGAGGGTTGGAGACCCAGTACTTC. Residues: CASSYGGLETQYF.

This clonotype came up many times. This chain links TRBV12-3 or TRBV12-4 with TRBJ1-1; D is perhaps TRBD1 (6 bases). The CDR3 runs to 13 residues. V lost 5 bases, J lost 4 bases, and 11 bases lay in between. This CDR3 is CASSHRVFTEAFF. The DNA for the CDR3 is TGTGCCAGCAGTCACAGGGTATTCACTGAAGCTTTCTTT.

This clonotype was picked up many times. The chain links TRBV14 to TRBJ2-7; D may match TRBD1 or TRBD2 (5 bases each). Germline CDR1 reads SGHDN; CDR2 reads FVKESK. The V end was cut by 4 bases, the J end by 5 bases, with 9 bases between. The CDR3 loop spans 12 amino acids. The CDR3 DNA is TGTGCCAGCAGCCTTGGGGGTAACGAGCAGTACTTC. It is translated as CASSLGGNEQYF. Complete variable domain (other parts from reference TRBV14 and TRBJ2-7): EAGVTQFPSHSVIEKGQTVTLRCDPISGHDNLYWYRRVMGKEIKFLLHFVKESKQDESGMPNNRFLAERTGGTYSTLKVQPAELEDSGVYFCASSLGGNEQYFGPGTRLTVT.

This clonotype was observed many times. This chain joins TRBV27 and TRBJ2-2; tentative D call: TRBD2 (5 bases). From germline, CDR1 is MNHEY and CDR2 SMNVEV (reference sequence). The CDR3 totals 14 residues. Trimming stripped 3 bases from V and 1 base from J, with 6 bases between. This chain's CDR3 is CASSFGKNTGELFF. For the CDR3, the DNA is TGTGCCAGCAGTTTCGGGAAGAACACCGGGGAGCTGTTTTTT.

In its sample, this clonotype was seen many times. The chain uses TRBV9 and TRBJ2-7, with 15 bases identical to TRBD2. Germline V gene data show CDR1 as SGDLS and CDR2 as YYNGEE. CDR3 length: 16 amino acids. Unmatched junction bases numbered 2, after V lost 0 bases and J lost 4 bases. CDR3: CASSVGGTSGRYEQYF. The CDR3 region has the DNA TGTGCCAGCAGCGTAGGAGGGACTAGCGGGAGGTACGAGCAGTACTTC.

This clonotype was observed at least ten times. The chain carries TRBV6-1 and TRBJ1-1, with unresolved D. The germline CDR1 and CDR2 sequences are MNHNS and SASEGT. The CDR3 spans 14 residues. V lost 5 bases, J lost 1 base, and 11 bases lay in between. The DNA for the CDR3 is TGTGCCAGCAGTACGCAGAGAGGGAACACTGAAGCTTTCTTT. This encodes CASSTQRGNTEAFF.